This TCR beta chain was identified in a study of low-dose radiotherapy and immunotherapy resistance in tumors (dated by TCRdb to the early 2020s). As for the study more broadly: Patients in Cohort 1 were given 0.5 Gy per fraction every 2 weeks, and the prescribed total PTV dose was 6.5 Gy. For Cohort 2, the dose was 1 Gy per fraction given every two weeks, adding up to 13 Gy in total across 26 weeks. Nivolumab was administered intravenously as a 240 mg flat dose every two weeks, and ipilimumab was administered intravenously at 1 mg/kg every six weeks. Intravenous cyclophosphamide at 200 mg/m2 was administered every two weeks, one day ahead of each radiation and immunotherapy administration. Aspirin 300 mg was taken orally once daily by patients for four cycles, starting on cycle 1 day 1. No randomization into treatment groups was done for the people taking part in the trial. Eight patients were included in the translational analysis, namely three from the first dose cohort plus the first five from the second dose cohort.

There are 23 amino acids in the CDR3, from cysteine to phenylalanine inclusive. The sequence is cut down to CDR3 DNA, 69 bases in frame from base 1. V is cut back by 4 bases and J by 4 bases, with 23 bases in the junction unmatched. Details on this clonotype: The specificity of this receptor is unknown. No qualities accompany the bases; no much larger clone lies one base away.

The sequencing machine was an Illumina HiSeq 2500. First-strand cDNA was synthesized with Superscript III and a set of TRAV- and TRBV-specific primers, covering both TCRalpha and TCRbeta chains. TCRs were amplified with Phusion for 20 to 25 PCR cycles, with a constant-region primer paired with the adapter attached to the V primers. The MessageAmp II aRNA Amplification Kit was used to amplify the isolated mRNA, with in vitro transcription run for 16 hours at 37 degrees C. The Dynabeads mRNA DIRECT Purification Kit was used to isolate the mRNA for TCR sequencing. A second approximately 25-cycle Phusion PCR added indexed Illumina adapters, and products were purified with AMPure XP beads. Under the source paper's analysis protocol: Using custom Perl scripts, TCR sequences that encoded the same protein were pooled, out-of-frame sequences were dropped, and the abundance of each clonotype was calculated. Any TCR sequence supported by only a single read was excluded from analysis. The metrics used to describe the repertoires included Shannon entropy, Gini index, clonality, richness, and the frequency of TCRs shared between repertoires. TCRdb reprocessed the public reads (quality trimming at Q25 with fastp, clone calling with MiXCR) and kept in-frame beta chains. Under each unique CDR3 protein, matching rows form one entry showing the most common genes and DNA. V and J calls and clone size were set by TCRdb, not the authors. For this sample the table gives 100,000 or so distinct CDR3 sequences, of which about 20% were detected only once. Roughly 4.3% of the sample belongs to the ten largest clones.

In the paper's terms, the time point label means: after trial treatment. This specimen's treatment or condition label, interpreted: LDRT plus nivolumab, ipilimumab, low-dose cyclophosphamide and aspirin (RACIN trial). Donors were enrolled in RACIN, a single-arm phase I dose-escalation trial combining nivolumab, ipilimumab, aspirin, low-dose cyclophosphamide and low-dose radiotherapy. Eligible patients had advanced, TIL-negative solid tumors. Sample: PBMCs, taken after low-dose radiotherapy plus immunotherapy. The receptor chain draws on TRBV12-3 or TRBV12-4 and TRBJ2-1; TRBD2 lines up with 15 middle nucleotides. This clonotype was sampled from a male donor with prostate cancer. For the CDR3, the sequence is CASSYIYAGTSGGTSLLYNEQFF. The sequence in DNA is TGTGCCAGCAGTTATATCTACGCCGGGACTAGCGGGGGGACTTCCCTCCTATACAATGAGCAGTTCTTC.